A single sample is the source of the 22 T cell receptor beta chains below, sequenced in a study of metastatic and nonmetastatic thyroid tumors. Using MiXCR, TCRdb re-called clones from the PCR reads. The sample records about 23,000 clones, 24% being singletons. There were no patients who had received any treatment before thyroid surgery. The sample consisted of tumor tissue. These receptors were collected from a male donor with papillary thyroid cancer or a benign thyroid nodule (not recorded which). Some clones in this sample may be carry-over from other donors' samples.

This clone was detected a few times. A much more abundant neighbour one base away suggests this may be a read error. The chain links TRBV9 to TRBJ1-4; D perhaps matches TRBD1 (5 bases). With 5 bases removed from V and 8 bases from J, the gap between germline ends came to 16 bases. The CDR3 contains 14 residues. Germline CDR1 is SGDLS and CDR2 is YYNGEE. DNA for the CDR3: TGTGCCAGCAGGTGTCAAGGAGCAGGGGAAAAACTGTTTTTT. Translation: CASRCQGAGEKLFF.

This clone has just a few counts. This may be a read error, as it is one base from a much larger clone. The chain employs TRBV29-1 and TRBJ1-1; D is possibly TRBD1 (6 bases). The germline CDR1 and CDR2 sequences are SQVTM and ANQGSEA. This CDR3 is built from 9 residues. CDR3 coding DNA: TGCATCGTTGGGACAGAAGCTTTCTTT. The encoded protein is CIVGTEAFF.

This chain links TRBV30 with TRBJ2-7; unclear D gene. Looked up from germline, CDR1 is GTSNPN and CDR2 is SVGIG (reference sequence). The CDR3 contains 11 residues. The germline V and J ends were trimmed by 0 bases and 4 bases, with 4 bases remaining between them. CDR3 protein: CAWSVAYEQYF. In DNA form, the CDR3 reads TGTGCCTGGAGTGTAGCGTACGAGCAGTACTTC.

This clone was found many times. The chain has TRBV11-1 and TRBJ1-1, with D possibly matching TRBD1 (5 bases). The CDR3 totals 15 residues. Germline V gives CDR1 SGHAT, CDR2 FQDESV (reference sequence). The V gene lost 7 bases and the J gene lost 2 bases, with 17 bases spanning the gap. The CDR3 reads CASTVLEGINTEAFF. As DNA, the CDR3 is TGTGCCAGCACCGTACTCGAGGGGATTAACACTGAAGCTTTCTTT.

This clone has a count of ten or more. The chain uses TRBV11-3 and TRBJ1-3, with D perhaps TRBD1 (5 bases). V was pared by 3 bases and J by 3 bases, with 6 bases between. CDR1 and CDR2 (germline): SGHNT, YENEEA. There are 13 residues in the CDR3. The CDR3 bases are TGTGCCAGCAGCTTTGGACATGGAAACACCATATATTTT. Its translation is CASSFGHGNTIYF.

The sample holds many counts of this clone. The gene calls are TRBV4-2 and TRBJ1-4; D call uncertain. The CDR3 totals 13 residues. The germline gives CDR1 LGHNA, CDR2 YNFKEQ. The V end was cut by 0 bases, the J end by 6 bases, with 5 bases between. For the CDR3, the DNA is TGTGCCAGCAGCCAAGATTGGGATGAAAAACTGTTTTTT. It translates to CASSQDWDEKLFF.

This rearrangement joins TRBV5-1 to TRBJ1-2, with D possibly matching TRBD1 (5 bases). The CDR3 extends over 16 amino acids. Germline-derived CDR1 and CDR2 are SGHRS and YFSETQ. The ends were cut back, 3 bases at V and 0 bases at J, with 15 bases in the middle. CDR3 coding DNA: TGCGCCAGCAGCTCGGAGGTCACAGGACCTAACTATGGCTACACCTTC. Its protein is CASSSEVTGPNYGYTF.

This clone has at least ten counts. The chain uses TRBV6-1 and TRBJ2-2; D possibly corresponds to TRBD2 (6 bases). Germline CDR1 reads MNHNS; CDR2 reads SASEGT. With 6 bases removed from V and 8 bases from J, the gap between germline ends came to 16 bases. The CDR3 extends over 14 amino acids. The CDR3 DNA sequence: TGTGCCAGCAGCCTGGACCCGCGGGGAGGGGAGCTGTTTTTT. Translation gives CASSLDPRGGELFF.

Comments on this clone: A read error may be the cause here, since a much bigger clone is one base away. The rearrangement joins TRBV27 to TRBJ2-1; 13 bases line up with TRBD2. Trimming removed 5 bases from V and 6 bases from J; junction bases left unmatched: 7. CDR3 length equals 16 residues. Per germline, CDR1 MNHEY and CDR2 SMNVEV (reference sequence). The chain's CDR3 is CASSPIRLAGGNEQFF. The DNA for the CDR3 is TGTGCCAGCAGTCCCATCAGACTAGCGGGAGGCAATGAGCAGTTCTTC.

This clone was seen many times. This chain joins TRBV7-2 and TRBJ1-1; D may be TRBD1 (5 bases). V was pared by 0 bases and J by 6 bases, with 8 bases between. This CDR3 has 13 residues. Germline V gene data show CDR1 as SGHTA and CDR2 as FQGNSA. CDR3 in DNA: TGTGCCAGCAGCTTAGCGAAAGGGGCTGAAGCTTTCTTT. It is translated as CASSLAKGAEAFF.

This clone was recorded many times. The rearrangement uses TRBV11-2 and TRBJ2-1; 12 nucleotides agree with TRBD2. J gave up 8 bases and V 5 bases, and 16 bases lay outside the gene matches. Per germline, CDR1 SGHAT and CDR2 FQNNGV. The CDR3 covers 18 residues. In DNA, the CDR3 is TGTGCCAGCAGCGCCCGACTAGCGGGAGACCTCTCGGGCTATGAGCAGTTCTTC. Its translation: CASSARLAGDLSGYEQFF.

On this clone: At one end, the junction sequence differs from germline, possibly due to a read error. The chain joins TRBV27 to TRBJ2-7; 7 bases align to TRBD2. From germline, CDR1 is MNHEY and CDR2 SMNVEV (reference sequence). The CDR3 has 15 amino acids. The CDR3 DNA follows: TGTCCCAGCAGGCCCGGCGAGGGAGGGGAGGGCGAGCAGTACTTC. This codes for CPSRPGEGGEGEQYF.

A note on this clone: The junction shows a germline mismatch at one end, possibly a read error. The rearrangement links TRBV9 to TRBJ2-7, with TRBD1 as a possible D gene (5 bases). Germline V gives CDR1 SGDLS, CDR2 YYNGEE. The CDR3 contains 15 residues. As DNA, the CDR3 is TGTGCTAGCAGCGTAGGGGTGGGATCTACCTACGAGCAGTACTTC. The encoded protein is CASSVGVGSTYEQYF.

By share of the sample, this clone is medium-sized. V gene TRBV6-1 combines with J gene TRBJ2-7; TRBD2 matches at 10 bases. CDR1 is MNHNS and CDR2 is SASEGT in the germline V gene. The ends lost 4 bases at V and 3 bases at J; junction bases unmatched: 0. The CDR3 loop spans 13 amino acids. Here the CDR3 reads CASSGTSGYEQYF. The DNA for the CDR3 is TGTGCCAGCAGTGGGACTAGCGGCTACGAGCAGTACTTC.

J is TRBJ2-7 and V is TRBV19, with 11 bases aligning to TRBD1. CDR1 LNHDA and CDR2 SQIVND come from the germline V gene (reference sequence). This CDR3 is 15 amino acids long. V lost 6 bases and J lost 6; bases outside the gene matches: 10. CDR3 in DNA: TGTGCCAGTAGAGTGAAGGGACAGGGGGTGGTCGAGCAGTACTTC. It is translated as CASRVKGQGVVEQYF.

This clone appeared a few times. This chain links TRBV28 with TRBJ2-7, with 11 bases matching TRBD2. The CDR3 sequence is 15 residues long. Trimming removed 6 bases from V and 2 bases from J; junction bases left unmatched: 6. From germline, CDR1 is MDHEN and CDR2 SYDVKM. This CDR3 reads CASSFTSGGPYEQYF. CDR3 in DNA: TGTGCCAGCAGCTTCACTAGCGGGGGTCCCTACGAGCAGTACTTC.

This clone came up a few times. The chain employs TRBV12-3 or TRBV12-4 and TRBJ2-2; D is ambiguous. The CDR3 consists of 14 residues. Deletions cut 3 bases from V and 5 bases from J, with 10 bases between. The CDR3 coding sequence is TGTGCCAGCAGTTTGGCGTGTGGTACCGGGGAGCTGTTTTTT. This encodes CASSLACGTGELFF.

In this sample, this clone turned up many times. V and J are TRBV5-1 and TRBJ2-7; 7 nucleotides match TRBD1. Germline assignment: CDR1 SGHRS and CDR2 YFSETQ. Trimming at V came to 4 bases and at J to 2 bases, leaving 9 bases not matched to a gene. This CDR3 region has 15 residues. The CDR3 nucleotides read TGCGCCAGCAGCCCCTACAGGGGAAGTCCCTACGAGCAGTACTTC. Translated: CASSPYRGSPYEQYF.

The chain recombines TRBV28 with TRBJ1-4, with 9 bases fitting TRBD1. The CDR3 has 14 residues. Per the germline V gene, CDR1 is MDHEN and CDR2 is SYDVKM. With 5 bases clipped from V and 5 bases from J, the junction kept 3 bases outside the gene matches. The CDR3 spells CASSRTGANEKLFF. DNA for the CDR3: TGTGCCAGCAGTCGGACAGGGGCCAATGAAAAACTGTTTTTT.

This clone has ten or more counts. V usage is TRBV5-4 and J usage is TRBJ2-7, with D possibly being TRBD1 or TRBD2 (5 bases each). Germline V gene lookup returns CDR1 SGHNT and CDR2 YYREEE (reference sequence). V lost 2 bases, J lost 3 bases, and 12 bases lay in between. This CDR3 has 14 residues. The CDR3 protein is CASSFRDGSYEQYF. Written as DNA, the CDR3 is TGTGCCAGCAGCTTTAGGGACGGAAGCTACGAGCAGTACTTC.

With regard to this clone: One end of the junction is discordant with germline, which a read error may explain. The rearrangement links TRBV4-3 to TRBJ2-6; TRBD1 matches at 8 bases. Looked up from germline, CDR1 is LGHNA and CDR2 is YSLEER. There are 17 residues in the CDR3. DNA for the CDR3: TGCGCCAGCAGCCCGCAGCAGGGGGCTACTGGGTCCAACGTCCTGACTTTC. Encoded protein: CASSPQQGATGSNVLTF.

Many counts were recorded for this clone. The V gene is TRBV10-3, the J gene TRBJ2-4; 8 bases align to TRBD2. Germline V gives CDR1 ENHRY, CDR2 SYGVKD. The V and J ends lost 11 bases and 2 bases, in that order; junction bases with no gene match: 8. CDR3 length: 14 amino acids. CDR3 DNA sequence: TGTGCCGCCACTCCGGGGGGGTCCAAAAACATTCAGTACTTC. It yields the protein CAATPGGSKNIQYF.